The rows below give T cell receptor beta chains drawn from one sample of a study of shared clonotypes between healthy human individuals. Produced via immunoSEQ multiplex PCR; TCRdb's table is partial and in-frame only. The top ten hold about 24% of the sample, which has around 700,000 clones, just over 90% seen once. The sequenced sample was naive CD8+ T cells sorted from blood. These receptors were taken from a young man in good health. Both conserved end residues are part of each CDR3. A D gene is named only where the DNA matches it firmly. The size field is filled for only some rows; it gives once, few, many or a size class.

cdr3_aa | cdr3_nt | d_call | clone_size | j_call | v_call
CATGQGAKNQPQHF | TGTGCCACAGGACAGGGGGCGAAAAATCAGCCCCAGCATTTT | TRBD1 | . | TRBJ1-5 | TRBV6-6
CASSPPGRMGEQYF | TGTGCCAGCAGTCCGCCGGGCAGGATGGGCGAGCAGTACTTC | . | . | TRBJ2-7 | TRBV28
CASSEEREGRYEQFF | TGTGCTAGCAGCGAGGAGCGGGAGGGCCGCTATGAGCAGTTCTTC | TRBD2 | . | TRBJ2-1 | TRBV7-7
CATSPPQGKGSYEQYF | TGTGCCACTTCTCCGCCGCAGGGTAAGGGGTCCTACGAGCAGTACTTC | . | . | TRBJ2-7 | TRBV15
CASSLGAGIDDSNQPQHF | TGTGCCAGCAGTTTAGGGGCAGGGATCGACGATAGCAATCAGCCCCAGCATTTT | . | . | TRBJ1-5 | TRBV28
CAISERMTGFSYEQYF | TGTGCCATCAGTGAGCGGATGACAGGGTTCTCCTACGAGCAGTACTTC | TRBD1 | . | TRBJ2-7 | TRBV10-3
CASSSQDNEQYF | TGTGCCAGCAGCTCTCAGGATAACGAGCAGTACTTC | . | . | TRBJ2-7 | TRBV13
CASSSPDDRKSNQPQHF | TGTGCCAGCAGCTCCCCGGATGACAGGAAGAGCAATCAGCCCCAGCATTTT | . | . | TRBJ1-5 | TRBV7-9
CASSLGSLGPIYF | TGTGCCAGCAGTCTAGGGAGTCTTGGGCCCATATACTTC | . | . | TRBJ2-7 | TRBV25-1
CASSFGTTTQETQYF | TGTGCCAGCAGCTTTGGAACCACTACCCAAGAGACCCAGTACTTC | . | once | TRBJ2-5 | TRBV7-2